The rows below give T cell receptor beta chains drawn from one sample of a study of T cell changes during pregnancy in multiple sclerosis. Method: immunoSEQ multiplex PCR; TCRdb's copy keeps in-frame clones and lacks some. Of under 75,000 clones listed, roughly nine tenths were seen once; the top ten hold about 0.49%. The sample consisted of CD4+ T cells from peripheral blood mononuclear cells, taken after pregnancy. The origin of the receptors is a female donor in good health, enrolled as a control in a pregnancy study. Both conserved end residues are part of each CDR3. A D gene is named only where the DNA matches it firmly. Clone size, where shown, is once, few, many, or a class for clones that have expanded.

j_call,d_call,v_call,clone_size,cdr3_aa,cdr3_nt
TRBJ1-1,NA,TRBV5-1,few,CASSLQGAANTEAFF,TGCGCCAGCAGCCTACAGGGAGCGGCGAACACTGAAGCTTTCTTT
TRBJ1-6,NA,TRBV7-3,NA,CASSSGPGGGSPLHF,TGTGCCAGCAGCTCAGGCCCCGGGGGAGGTTCACCCCTCCACTTT
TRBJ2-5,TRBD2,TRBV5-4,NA,CASSSGGGWGETQYF,TGTGCCAGCAGCTCCGGGGGGGGCTGGGGAGAGACCCAGTACTTC
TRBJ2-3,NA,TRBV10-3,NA,CAISESGGTRTDTQYF,TGTGCCATCAGTGAGTCGGGCGGGACTCGCACAGATACGCAGTATTTT
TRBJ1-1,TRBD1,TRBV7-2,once,CASSLGTGGWSDTEAFF,TGTGCCAGCAGCTTAGGGACAGGGGGTTGGTCGGACACTGAAGCTTTCTTT
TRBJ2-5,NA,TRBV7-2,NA,CASSLVTGIQETQYF,TGTGCCAGCAGCTTAGTGACAGGAATCCAAGAGACCCAGTACTTC
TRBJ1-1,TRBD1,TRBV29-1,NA,CSATGGTEAFF,TGCAGCGCGACAGGGGGCACTGAAGCCTTCTTT
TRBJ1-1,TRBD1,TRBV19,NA,CASTVDRDTEAFF,TGTGCCAGCACCGTCGACAGGGACACTGAAGCTTTCTTT
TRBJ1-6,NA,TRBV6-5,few,CASSRGRDSPLHF,TGTGCCAGCAGCAGGGGACGGGATTCACCCCTCCACTTT
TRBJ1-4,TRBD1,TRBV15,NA,CATSRGQGWANEKLFF,TGTGCCACCAGCAGAGGACAGGGTTGGGCTAATGAAAAACTGTTTTTT
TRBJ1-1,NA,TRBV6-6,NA,CASDSGANTEAFF,TGTGCCAGCGACTCAGGGGCGAACACTGAAGCTTTCTTT
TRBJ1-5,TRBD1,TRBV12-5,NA,CASGLVRWGQPGQGWGQPQHF,TGTGCTAGTGGTTTGGTAAGATGGGGGCAACCGGGACAGGGTTGGGGTCAGCCCCAGCATTTT
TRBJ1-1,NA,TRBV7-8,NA,CASSLGDNSNTEAFF,TGTGCCAGCAGCTTGGGGGACAACTCAAACACTGAAGCTTTCTTT